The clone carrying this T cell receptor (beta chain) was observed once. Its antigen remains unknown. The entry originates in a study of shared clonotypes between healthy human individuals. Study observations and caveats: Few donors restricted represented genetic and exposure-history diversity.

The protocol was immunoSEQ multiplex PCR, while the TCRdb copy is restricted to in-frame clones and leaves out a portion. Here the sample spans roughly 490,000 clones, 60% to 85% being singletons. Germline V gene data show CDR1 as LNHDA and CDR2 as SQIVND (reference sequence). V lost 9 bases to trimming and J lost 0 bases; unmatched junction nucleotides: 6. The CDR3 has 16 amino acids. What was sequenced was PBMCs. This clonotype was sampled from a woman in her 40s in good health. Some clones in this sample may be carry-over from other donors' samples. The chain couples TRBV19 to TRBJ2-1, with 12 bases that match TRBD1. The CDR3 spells CASRDRGPSSYNEQFF. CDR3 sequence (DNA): TGTGCCAGCAGGGACAGGGGGCCGAGCTCCTACAATGAGCAGTTCTTC.